This T cell receptor beta chain derives from a study of shared clonotypes between healthy human individuals (dated by TCRdb to the early 2020s). Broadly, across the study: Two women and a few men aged 18 to 49 years were included in the cohort. Per donor, leukapheresis produced somewhere between about 0.9 and 9.5 billion PBMCs. For each donor, CD4 naive and CD4 memory were each run on three plates, CD8 naive on two plates, and CD8 memory on one plate. To increase sequencing depth and limit assay-specific biases, TCR repertoire library preparation and sequencing were carried out by different laboratories using diverse techniques. The study deeply sequenced blood TCR repertoires of about five healthy adults to estimate repertoire size and the extent of clonotype sharing between individuals.

Using the deep immunoSEQ assay, TCR CDR3 regions were amplified from genomic DNA by multiplex PCR. Genomic DNA extracted from each cell subset was distributed evenly over all wells of several immunoSEQ 96-well plates, and each plate served as one replicate. For sorted subsets, each replicate PCR was loaded with around 220 ng genomic DNA, equivalent to 30,000 or so T cell genomes. The purified libraries were quantified using a Qubit 3.0 fluorometer, sized with a Bioanalyzer 2100, and then quantified again using the KAPA Library Quantification kit. A separate single-read 150-cycle Illumina NextSeq 550 flow cell was used to sequence each immunoSEQ 96-well plate. Processing in the source paper ran as follows. Because only junctional sequences without quality scores were contained in the immunoSEQ output, filtering matching that applied to full-length reads could not be performed. To assign V/J genes and CDR3, sequences were annotated using PyIR, a Python wrapper for IgBLAST v1.9, with IMGT germline references. Reads were filtered out if the reads had weak V/J assignments (E-value above 1e-6), no CDR3, stop codons, out-of-frame junctions, or ambiguous translated residues. V3J clonotypes were defined as sequences sharing the same inferred V gene, J gene, and CDR3 amino acid sequence. To compute the percentage overlap between repertoires, the number of shared unique clonotypes was divided by the size of the smaller repertoire. Repertoire richness was assessed with RTK rarefaction, the Chao1 estimator, and Recon v2.1 estimates of unobserved clonotypes. Generation probabilities were computed with OLGA for all TCRbeta clonotypes obtained by the gDNA method from four donors. What TCRdb holds here is the immuneACCESS table cut down to in-frame rearrangements. Part of the clones is not present; checked against another copy, under half of the missing clones reflect an unresolved V gene, and the others are unexplained. V and J calls and clone size follow that table, whereas D and trimming were derived from the DNA. The sample includes about 2 million clones, with approximately 95% observed a single time. Jointly, the top ten make up more than 0.9% of the sample.

According to the germline V gene (reference sequence), CDR1 reads MNHEY and CDR2 reads SMNVEV. The CDR3, cysteine through phenylalanine, is 14 amino acids long. Only the CDR3 portion is preserved as DNA: 42 bases, with reading frame beginning at the first base. V gives up 5 bases and J gives up 8 bases, and the segment between their germline ends measures 16 bases. For the CD8 naive samples, CD45RO-negative cells were positively selected for CCR7, yielding a CD45RA+CCR7+ population from which TemRA cells were excluded. The donors were healthy, HIV-negative adults who had no recently reported acute infections or vaccinations. All donors were Caucasian adults living in Nashville, Tennessee, USA. After blood collection by leukapheresis, PBMCs were isolated using Ficoll-Histopaque density gradient centrifugation and then cryopreserved in the vapor phase of liquid nitrogen. Analytical flow cytometry was used to check the purity and quantity of each magnetically sorted T cell population. Each sorted fraction had its genomic DNA isolated and then quantified by UV absorbance on a Nanodrop 2000c.

As regards this clone: Its antigen is unknown. No much larger clone is present one base from it, and per-base qualities are unavailable.

What the work shows at the level of the full study, not this receptor alone: Sharing across a handful of donors was observed for around 5% of naive CD4, 3% to 3.5% of naive CD8, 2.3% of memory CD4, and over 0.3% of memory CD8 clonotypes. Pairwise subsampling indicated that sequencing depth was expected to affect the degree of clonotype sharing among donors. Clonotypes shared by all four sorted-subset donors showed higher generation probabilities than non-shared clonotypes. Because the study included a small number of donors, the genetic and exposure-history diversity represented was limited. Sampling was restricted to blood, and TCR repertoires in tissues likely differ from the TCR repertoires found in blood. Naive subsets generally had larger estimated clonotype richness than memory subsets did. Incomplete sequencing was indicated by rarefaction of sorted-subset datasets, despite the large sequencing depth.

The rearrangement joined TRBV27 to TRBJ2-4, with the D segment identity uncertain. Sample: naive CD8+ T cells sorted from blood. The sample's cell subset or site label, in plain terms: CD45RA+CCR7+. This TCR came from a man younger than 35 in good health. CDR3 sequence: CASSPTPVADIQYF. The nucleotide sequence reads as follows: TGTGCCAGCAGTCCCACCCCAGTCGCAGACATTCAGTACTTC.